This T cell receptor (beta chain) is drawn from a study of T-cell memory formation after mild COVID-19. The germline CDR1 and CDR2 sequences are SGHVS and FQNEAQ. The CDR3 is 16 residues long. V gave up 0 bases and J gave up 2 bases; unmatched junction bases: 4. TCRdb recomputed calls from the 5' RACE reads with MiXCR, one row per CDR3 protein. This table has approximately 60,000 distinct CDR3 sequences, less than 9.5% appearing once. This clonotype was observed a handful of times. The sequencing input was PBMCs or a T cell subset sorted from them (not recorded which). The sequence was obtained from a man younger than 35 who had mild COVID-19 (a few samples of this study predate the infection). Cell type and time point are not known. The chain uses TRBV7-8 and TRBJ1-5, with TRBD1 matching over 7 bases. The CDR3: CASSLARTGGNQPQHF. DNA for the CDR3: TGTGCCAGCAGCTTAGCGAGGACAGGTGGCAATCAGCCCCAGCATTTT.